The 16 T cell receptor beta chains below all came from one sample that was sequenced in a study of blood T cell repertoires in COVID-19. Assay used: immunoSEQ multiplex PCR; TCRdb lists only in-frame clones, some missing. The repertoire holds 150,000 to 250,000 clones, with 87% as singletons. Source material: PBMCs or T cells enriched from blood (not recorded which). The receptors derive from a woman in her thirties who had recovered from COVID-19.

This clone has only one observation. This sample includes further DNA sequences coding for the same CDR3. The rearrangement joins TRBV7-2 to TRBJ2-3; the match to TRBD2 covers 13 bases. V dropped 7 bases and J dropped 4; count of bases not matched to a gene: 5. Germline CDR1 SGHTA, CDR2 FQGNSA. The CDR3 is 15 amino acids. The DNA for the CDR3 is TGTGCCAGCAATAAACTAGCGGGAGGGCCAGATACGCAGTATTTT. Amino acids: CASNKLAGGPDTQYF.

V gene TRBV7-2 combines with J gene TRBJ2-1, with 8 bases that match TRBD2. Looked up from germline, CDR1 is SGHTA and CDR2 is FQGNSA. The CDR3 length is 15 residues. V lost 6 bases and J lost 0; bases outside the gene matches: 4. In DNA form, the CDR3 reads TGTGCCAGCAGACTAGCGGAGTTCTCCTACAATGAGCAGTTCTTC. This encodes CASRLAEFSYNEQFF.

The V gene is TRBV15, the J gene TRBJ2-3, with a possible D match to TRBD2 (6 bases). The CDR3 is made up of 14 amino acids. Germline CDR1 LNHNV, CDR2 YYDKDF (reference sequence). Trimming cost V 3 bases and J 5 bases, with 12 bases left between them. The CDR3 loop reads CATSRLAAGDTQYF. CDR3 in DNA: TGTGCCACCAGCAGGTTAGCGGCTGGAGATACGCAGTATTTT. Supplemented by reference TRBV15 and TRBJ2-3, the full variable domain reads DAMVIQNPRYQVTQFGKPVTLSCSQTLNHNVMYWYQQKSSQAPKLLFHYYDKDFNNEADTPDNFQSRRPNTSFCFLDIRSPGLGDTAMYLCATSRLAAGDTQYFGPGTRLTVL.

The chain uses TRBV9 and TRBJ2-3; 8 nucleotides align to TRBD2. The CDR3 contains 16 residues. Trimming cost V 0 bases and J 4 bases; bases outside gene matches: 7. Germline V gives CDR1 SGDLS, CDR2 YYNGEE. For the CDR3, the DNA is TGTGCCAGCAGCGTAGGTTCTGGCGGGGGGCCAGATACGCAGTATTTT. Translating gives CASSVGSGGGPDTQYF.

This chain links TRBV11-3 with TRBJ1-1, with a weak D call TRBD1 (5 bases). The CDR3 totals 14 residues. V lost 7 bases and J lost 9, with 21 bases in between. Germline V lookup: CDR1 SGHNT, CDR2 YENEEA. The CDR3 sequence: CASTPILAGDQAFF. CDR3 bases: TGTGCCAGCACCCCAATTCTCGCGGGGGATCAAGCTTTCTTT.

The rearrangement links TRBV9 to TRBJ2-1; weak D call: TRBD1 (5 bases). The germline V gene has CDR1 SGDLS and CDR2 YYNGEE. V was pared by 0 bases and J by 2 bases, with 6 bases between. This CDR3 spans 14 amino acids. CDR3 protein: CASSVVQAYNEQFF. Written as DNA, the CDR3 is TGTGCCAGCAGCGTAGTACAGGCCTACAATGAGCAGTTCTTC.

V and J are TRBV7-9 and TRBJ2-7; 8 nucleotides match TRBD1. Unmatched junction bases numbered 13, after V lost 5 bases and J lost 4 bases. The CDR3 is 16 residues long. Germline CDR1 and CDR2: SEHNR and FQNEAQ (reference sequence). CDR3: CASSLLTGALRYEQYF. In nucleotides, the CDR3 is TGTGCCAGCAGCCTCTTGACAGGGGCCTTAAGGTACGAGCAGTACTTC. Combining the CDR3 with reference TRBV7-9 and TRBJ2-7 gives the whole variable domain DTGVSQNPRHKITKRGQNVTFRCDPISEHNRLYWYRQTLGQGPEFLTYFQNEAQLEKSRLLSDRFSAERPKGSFSTLEIQRTEQGDSAMYLCASSLLTGALRYEQYFGPGTRLTVT.

The rearrangement joins TRBV27 to TRBJ1-1; 8 bases agree with TRBD1. J lost 1 base, V lost 9 bases, and 4 bases had no gene match. CDR1 and CDR2 (germline): MNHEY, SMNVEV (reference sequence). The CDR3 is made up of 13 amino acids. The CDR3 DNA sequence: TGTGCCAGTTCGGACAGGGCGAACACTGAAGCTTTCTTT. The encoded protein is CASSDRANTEAFF.

The J gene is TRBJ1-2, the V gene TRBV12-3 or TRBV12-4; a weak D match, TRBD1 (6 bases). This CDR3 is built from 13 residues. The germline V and J ends were trimmed by 6 bases and 2 bases, with 10 bases remaining between them. CDR3 bases: TGTGCCAGCAGCGGACAGTTAAACTATGGCTACACCTTC. It is translated as CASSGQLNYGYTF.

The chain combines TRBV9 with TRBJ1-3; 8 nucleotides match TRBD1. V lost 2 bases and J lost 2; bases outside the gene matches: 12. This CDR3 is built from 18 residues. Germline CDR1 and CDR2: SGDLS and YYNGEE. For the CDR3, the DNA is TGTGCCAGCAGCGTCCCCTCAGGGGGCCACCCTACTGGAAACACCATATATTTT. Its translation: CASSVPSGGHPTGNTIYF.

The J gene is TRBJ2-7, the V gene TRBV7-2, with 11 bases aligning to TRBD2. The CDR3 totals 15 residues. After removal of 3 bases from V and 4 bases from J, the junction contained 5 bases not matched to a gene. CDR1 SGHTA and CDR2 FQGNSA come from the germline V gene. The CDR3 sequence is CASSLEGTSGYEQYF. The CDR3 DNA reads as TGTGCCAGCAGCTTGGAGGGGACTAGCGGTTACGAGCAGTACTTC.

This sequence joins TRBV7-8 and TRBJ2-3; D might be TRBD1 (6 bases). The V end was cut by 5 bases, the J end by 5 bases, with 20 bases between. The CDR3 runs to 16 residues. Per germline, CDR1 SGHVS and CDR2 FQNEAQ. The DNA for the CDR3 is TGTGCCAGCAGCCCCTTAGGGGGATCATGGGGAGATACGCAGTATTTT. Translated, it gives CASSPLGGSWGDTQYF. The whole variable domain, remainder taken from reference TRBV7-8 and TRBJ2-3, is GAGVSQSPRYKVAKRGQDVALRCDPISGHVSLFWYQQALGQGPEFLTYFQNEAQLDKSGLPSDRFFAERPEGSVSTLKIQRTQQEDSAVYLCASSPLGGSWGDTQYFGPGTRLTVL.

The chain couples TRBV11-1 to TRBJ1-1, with a possible D match to TRBD1 (5 bases). From germline, CDR1 is SGHAT and CDR2 FQDESV (reference sequence). This CDR3 is 14 amino acids long. The germline V and J ends were trimmed by 6 bases and 6 bases, with 17 bases remaining between them. The CDR3, as DNA: TGTGCCAGCAGTCGGAGGGGTGGAGACGCTGAAGCTTTCTTT. It translates to CASSRRGGDAEAFF.

The rearrangement joins TRBV19 to TRBJ2-1; 9 bases line up with TRBD2. Looked up from germline, CDR1 is LNHDA and CDR2 is SQIVND (reference sequence). CDR3 size: 19 residues. Trimming at V came to 3 bases and at J to 0 bases, leaving 12 bases not matched to a gene. CDR3 in amino acids: CASSITLAGFLSSYNEQFF. As DNA, the CDR3 is TGTGCCAGTAGTATCACCCTAGCGGGGTTTCTAAGCTCCTACAATGAGCAGTTCTTC. Variable domain in full (rest from reference TRBV19 and TRBJ2-1): DGGITQSPKYLFRKEGQNVTLSCEQNLNHDAMYWYRQDPGQGLRLIYYSQIVNDFQKGDIAEGYSVSREKKESFPLTVTSAQKNPTAFYLCASSITLAGFLSSYNEQFFGPGTRLTVL.

The rearrangement uses TRBV29-1 and TRBJ1-1; D is unclear. Trimming took off 8 bases at V and 8 bases at J, with 12 bases between the two ends. This CDR3 has 10 residues. Germline CDR1 is SQVTM and CDR2 is ANQGSEA. CDR3 loop: CSSGENEAFF. The CDR3 DNA reads TGCAGCAGTGGAGAAAACGAAGCTTTCTTT.

The rearrangement links TRBV27 to TRBJ2-7, with TRBD2 identical over 7 bases. This CDR3 spans 14 amino acids. Trimming removed 4 bases from V and 5 bases from J; junction bases left unmatched: 8. Germline V gene data show CDR1 as MNHEY and CDR2 as SMNVEV (reference sequence). This chain's CDR3 is CASSSGGIGHEQYF. The CDR3 DNA sequence: TGTGCCAGCAGTTCGGGAGGAATAGGCCACGAGCAGTACTTC.